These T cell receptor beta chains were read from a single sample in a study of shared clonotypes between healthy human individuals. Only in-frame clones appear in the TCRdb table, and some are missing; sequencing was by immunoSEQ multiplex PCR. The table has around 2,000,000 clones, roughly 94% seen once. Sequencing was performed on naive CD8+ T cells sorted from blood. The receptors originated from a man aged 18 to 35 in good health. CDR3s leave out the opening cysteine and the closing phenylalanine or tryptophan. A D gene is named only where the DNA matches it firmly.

CDR3 protein: ASSQGQGNSYEQY
D gene: TRBD1
CDR3 length: 13
V gene: TRBV4-1

CDR3 protein: ASSLGQGGISYNEQF
D gene: .
CDR3 length: 15
V gene: TRBV7-2

CDR3 protein: ASSFSREFPYEQY
D gene: .
CDR3 length: 13
V gene: TRBV5-4

CDR3 protein: ASSQDSSSGPSEGGYT
D gene: .
CDR3 length: 16
V gene: TRBV4-1

CDR3 protein: ASSPGLAPSTDTQY
D gene: .
CDR3 length: 14
V gene: TRBV11-2

CDR3 protein: ASSLQGSGNTIY
D gene: .
CDR3 length: 12
V gene: TRBV6-5

CDR3 protein: ASSLRWVLQYNEQF
D gene: .
CDR3 length: 14
V gene: TRBV7-6

CDR3 protein: ASSLVSHMNTEAF
D gene: .
CDR3 length: 13
V gene: TRBV11-1

CDR3 protein: ASSLPGGQGGSGANVLT
D gene: TRBD1
CDR3 length: 17
V gene: TRBV7-6

CDR3 protein: SASYEQY
D gene: .
CDR3 length: 7
V gene: TRBV20-1

CDR3 protein: ASSMLAGGLGEQF
D gene: TRBD2
CDR3 length: 13
V gene: TRBV19

CDR3 protein: SVGEGGRGEQF
D gene: .
CDR3 length: 11
V gene: TRBV29-1

CDR3 protein: ASSTSGGFNNEQF
D gene: TRBD2
CDR3 length: 13
V gene: TRBV5-1

CDR3 protein: ASSLGRLLNEKLF
D gene: .
CDR3 length: 13
V gene: TRBV2

CDR3 protein: ASSEPYLPTDTQY
D gene: .
CDR3 length: 13
V gene: TRBV6-1

CDR3 protein: SVEDPAGLTYNEQF
D gene: .
CDR3 length: 14
V gene: TRBV29-1

CDR3 protein: SAYGDPGELF
D gene: .
CDR3 length: 10
V gene: TRBV29-1

CDR3 protein: ASSRARTQNTEAF
D gene: .
CDR3 length: 13
V gene: TRBV5-1

CDR3 protein: ASSPGLAAYNEQF
D gene: TRBD2
CDR3 length: 13
V gene: TRBV11-3

CDR3 protein: ASSLDRGYEKLF
D gene: .
CDR3 length: 12
V gene: TRBV7-9

CDR3 protein: ASSSTGSPTEAF
D gene: .
CDR3 length: 12
V gene: TRBV7-3

CDR3 protein: ASSALLPTGSAGELF
D gene: .
CDR3 length: 15
V gene: TRBV27

CDR3 protein: ASRERGGTEQF
D gene: TRBD2
CDR3 length: 11
V gene: TRBV2

CDR3 protein: ASSLVHRGLMGEQY
D gene: .
CDR3 length: 14
V gene: TRBV5-6

CDR3 protein: ASSYGNEQF
D gene: .
CDR3 length: 9
V gene: TRBV11-2

CDR3 protein: ASSLAPSWDYGYT
D gene: .
CDR3 length: 13
V gene: TRBV7-2

CDR3 protein: SVEVPGDSTGELF
D gene: .
CDR3 length: 13
V gene: TRBV29-1

CDR3 protein: ASIGGRALHEQF
D gene: TRBD2
CDR3 length: 12
V gene: TRBV27

CDR3 protein: AITREVDTGELF
D gene: TRBD2
CDR3 length: 12
V gene: TRBV10-3

CDR3 protein: ASSEVGQGSREQY
D gene: TRBD1
CDR3 length: 13
V gene: TRBV2

CDR3 protein: ASSPWTGGQETQY
D gene: TRBD1
CDR3 length: 13
V gene: TRBV18

CDR3 protein: ASSQGTRGGTNEKLF
D gene: .
CDR3 length: 15
V gene: TRBV4-1

CDR3 protein: ASSIVGRGYEQY
D gene: .
CDR3 length: 12
V gene: TRBV19

CDR3 protein: ASTPPLNTEAF
D gene: .
CDR3 length: 11
V gene: TRBV7-9

CDR3 protein: ASSLAGRDVAYEQY
D gene: .
CDR3 length: 14
V gene: TRBV5-6

CDR3 protein: AQDSIAGSDTQY
D gene: .
CDR3 length: 12
V gene: TRBV30

CDR3 protein: ASSVGEKTGVETQY
D gene: TRBD1
CDR3 length: 14
V gene: TRBV9

CDR3 protein: ASSTLDGKYEQY
D gene: .
CDR3 length: 12
V gene: TRBV2

CDR3 protein: ASSLAGGAMNTEAF
D gene: .
CDR3 length: 14
V gene: TRBV7-8

CDR3 protein: ASSWEGMPRETQY
D gene: TRBD2
CDR3 length: 13
V gene: TRBV28

CDR3 protein: ASSQMGRAEQY
D gene: .
CDR3 length: 11
V gene: TRBV14